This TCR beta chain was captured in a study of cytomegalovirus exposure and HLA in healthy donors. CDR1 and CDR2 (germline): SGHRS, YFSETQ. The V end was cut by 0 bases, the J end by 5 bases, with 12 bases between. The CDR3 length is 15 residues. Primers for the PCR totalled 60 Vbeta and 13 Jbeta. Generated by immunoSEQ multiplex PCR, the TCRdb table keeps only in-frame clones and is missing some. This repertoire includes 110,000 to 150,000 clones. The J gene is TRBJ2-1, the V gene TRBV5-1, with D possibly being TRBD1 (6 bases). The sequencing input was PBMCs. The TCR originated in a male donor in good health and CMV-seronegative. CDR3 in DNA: TGCGCCAGCAGCTTGGTGGCAGGGGAAAACAATGAGCAGTTCTTC. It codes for CASSLVAGENNEQFF.